This is a list of T cell receptor beta chains from one sample in a study of PD-1 blockade in classical Hodgkin lymphoma. The assay was immunoSEQ multiplex PCR, and TCRdb's table has in-frame clones only and misses some. The table records 20,000 to 25,000 clones, 73% of them present only once. The sequencing here drew on peripheral blood mononuclear cells (PBMCs), taken before the second cycle of nivolumab. These receptors came from a human donor with classical Hodgkin lymphoma. The conserved cysteine and the conserved F or W are not part of the CDR3 here. The order of the fields is V gene, J gene, CDR3 protein.

>TRBV6-5|TRBJ2-1
ASSYSTSGANEQF
>TRBV9|TRBJ2-5
ASSVAATRSQETQY
>TRBV19|TRBJ2-3
ASSTGRTDFTDTQY
>TRBV6-1|TRBJ2-7
ASSEASGSYEQY
>TRBV10-3|TRBJ2-3
AISDSTDTQY
>TRBV23-1|TRBJ2-5
ASSFIEGLAGEETQY
>TRBV25-1|TRBJ1-5
ASSTPGSNQPQH
>TRBV7-2|TRBJ2-7
ASSSTSGSGYEQY
>TRBV10-1|TRBJ2-7
ASSGAYEQY
>TRBV12-1|TRBJ2-2
ASSFPSHRLPNTGELF
>TRBV5-1|TRBJ2-2
ASSLGFRNTGELF
>TRBV5-4|TRBJ1-2
ASSLDPDGGNGYT
>TRBV28|TRBJ1-1
ASSTGTANTEAF
>TRBV6-4|TRBJ2-3
ASLSRTGLEDTQY
>TRBV10-3|TRBJ1-2
AMGPTGQVGNYGYT
>TRBV6-5|TRBJ2-1
ATLGAGGSYNEQF
>TRBV7-2|TRBJ1-5
ASTERRGQPQH
>TRBV6-5|TRBJ1-1
ASSYSRNTEAF
>TRBV7-9|TRBJ2-7
ASSLPNAYEQY
>TRBV5-1|TRBJ2-2
ASRRAGTANTGELF
>TRBV28|TRBJ1-4
ASRGQGALNEKLF
>TRBV4-1|TRBJ1-1
ASSQPRDTQTEAF
>TRBV19|TRBJ2-7
ASSIRGGYEQY
>TRBV6-6|TRBJ1-5
ASTALGNQPQH
>TRBV27|TRBJ2-1
ASSSGTAPNEQF
>TRBV10-3|TRBJ2-1
ATGGRRLGNEQF
>TRBV6-1|TRBJ1-5
ASRPAFGPQH
>TRBV15|TRBJ1-3
ATSRRGAVGNTIY
>TRBV9|TRBJ1-2
ASSATTGAGGYT
>TRBV11-2|TRBJ1-5
ASSLGVYQPQH
>TRBV7-9|TRBJ2-1
ASSLGGEQF
>TRBV29-1|TRBJ2-5
SVLGAETQY
>TRBV7-8|TRBJ1-1
ASSLLPLTNLNTEAF
>TRBV5-1|TRBJ2-3
ASSSAPGGLSTDTQY
>TRBV28|TRBJ1-1
ASTQQGGNTEAF
>TRBV5-1|TRBJ2-1
ASSPATSGTYNEQF
>TRBV19|TRBJ2-5
ASRKTGSGETQY
>TRBV29-1|TRBJ2-3
SVEPRHTDTQY
>TRBV23-1|TRBJ2-5
ASSQSDRKYQETQY
>TRBV6-5|TRBJ2-1
ASSPLSGTGNEQF
>TRBV9|TRBJ1-4
ASSRASTNEKLF
>TRBV28|TRBJ2-7
ASSPRGLGEQY